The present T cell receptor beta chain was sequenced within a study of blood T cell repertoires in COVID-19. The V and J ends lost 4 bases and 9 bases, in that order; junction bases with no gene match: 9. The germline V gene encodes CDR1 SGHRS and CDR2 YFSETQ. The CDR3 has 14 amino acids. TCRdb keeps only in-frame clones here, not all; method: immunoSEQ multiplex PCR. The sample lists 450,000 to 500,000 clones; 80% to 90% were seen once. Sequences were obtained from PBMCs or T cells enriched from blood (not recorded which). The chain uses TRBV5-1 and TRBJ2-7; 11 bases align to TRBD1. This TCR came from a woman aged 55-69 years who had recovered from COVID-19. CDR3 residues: CASSPGTGGLGQYF. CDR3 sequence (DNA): TGCGCCAGCAGCCCGGGGACAGGGGGATTGGGGCAGTACTTC. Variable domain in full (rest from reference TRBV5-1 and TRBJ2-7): KAGVTQTPRYLIKTRGQQVTLSCSPISGHRSVSWYQQTPGQGLQFLFEYFSETQRNKGNFPGRFSGRQFSNSRSEMNVSTLELGDSALYLCASSPGTGGLGQYFGPGTRLTVT.